What follows is one T cell receptor (beta chain) and its context. Its antigen specificity is not known. One base away there is no much larger clone; base qualities are not given. This record comes from a study of blood T cell repertoires in COVID-19 (dated by TCRdb to about 2020). Background on the whole study: Samples covering the acute and convalescent phases of COVID-19 were provided by collaborators in the United States, Italy and Spain. The material from the prospective study consisted of cDNA or gDNA derived from T cells, B-cell-depleted T cells, or PBMCs. Where HLA class I and class II types were available, the types were taken from metadata supplied by the sample provider, not from assay-based typing. The repertoires were made available in a free public database intended to serve as a resource for research on the immune response to SARS-CoV-2. Nearly every sample came with metadata listing a de-identified subject ID, COVID-19 status, age in years and sex. The dataset comprised deeply sampled blood TCRbeta repertoires from subjects exposed to, actively infected with, or recovered from COVID-19. The samples were drawn from the first 160 participants of the ongoing ImmuneRACE study and from 1,254 subjects provided by 6 global collaborators.

The CDR3 runs 13 residues from the cysteine to the phenylalanine. The entry retains the CDR3 DNA only, 39 bases that are in frame from base 1. CDR1 and CDR2 (LNHDA, SQIVND) derive from the germline V gene (reference sequence). V was cut back by 3 bases and J by 7 bases, leaving a gap of 12 bases between them. Each collaborating institution followed its own protocols to collect whole blood in K2EDTA tubes. For TCRbeta analysis, collaborators shipped samples as frozen whole blood, isolated PBMCs, or DNA extracted from either of those sample types. The immunoSEQ Assay, a bias-controlled multiplex PCR, was used to amplify TCRbeta CDR3 regions from genomic DNA. Turning to the authors' computational methods: Within the assay, amplification of reference gene primers was used to estimate how many nucleated cells each sample contained. To quantify the absolute abundance of each unique TCRbeta CDR3 rearrangement, sequence reads were collapsed and filtered. For each sample, productive Simpson clonality was calculated as the square root of Simpson's diversity index over productive rearrangements. The source is immuneACCESS, and TCRdb retained only in-frame sequences with V and J called. Part of the clones is not carried over; for the studies checked, unresolved V genes explain less than half of this, and the remainder is unexplained. That table furnishes V, J and clone size, whereas the DNA furnished D and trimming. This sample comprises about 150,000 clones, roughly 80% of them detected only once. 16% of the sample goes to the ten largest clones.

General conclusions and limits of the study: The quantity of clinical and demographic metadata differed by source and by participant and was supplied without curation.

The chain was built from TRBV19 and TRBJ1-2; the D region possibly corresponds to TRBD1 (6 bases align). Sequencing was done on a sample of peripheral blood. This TCR was recovered from a man over 45 with acute or convalescent COVID-19. The CDR3: CASSIDPGVGYTF. In nucleotides, the sequence is TGTGCCAGTAGTATCGACCCAGGGGTTGGCTACACCTTC.